A selection of T cell receptor beta chains follows, all from one sample in a study of vaccination and CD4 T cells after COVID-19. TCRdb fed the PCR reads into MiXCR, producing one record per CDR3 protein. The table lists about 13,000 distinct CDR3 sequences, 27% of them singletons. No antigens are known for them. Specimen: CD4+ T cells from blood, cultured in vitro, collected before SARS-CoV-2 vaccination. The origin of the receptors is a human donor who received a COVID-19 vaccine. Both conserved end residues are part of each CDR3. A D gene is named only where the DNA matches it firmly. Clone size is shown for a subset of rows, as once, few, many or a class of expanded clone.

cdr3_nt cdr3_aa clone_size j_call d_call v_call
TGTGCCAGCAGCACCAGACAGGGGGCGCGAGGCACAGATACGCAGTATTTT CASSTRQGARGTDTQYF few TRBJ2-3 TRBD1 TRBV11-3
TGTGCCAGCACCCGGGCGGGGGGGGAGTACGAGCAGTACTTC CASTRAGGEYEQYF few TRBJ2-7 TRBD2 TRBV6-1
TGTGCCAGCAGCTTCTCCTACGAGCAGTACTTC CASSFSYEQYF . TRBJ2-7 . TRBV7-2
TGTGCCAGCAGTGGTAGGGATAATTCACCCCTCCACTTT CASSGRDNSPLHF few TRBJ1-6 . TRBV27
TGTGCCAGCAGTTACGATCAAGAAACAGGGAAGAGCGAAAAACTGTTTTTT CASSYDQETGKSEKLFF few TRBJ1-4 . TRBV6-5
TGTGCCAGCTCACCACCCGTAGCGGGGCGCACCTACGAGCAGTACTTC CASSPPVAGRTYEQYF . TRBJ2-7 TRBD2 TRBV18
TGTGCCAGCAGCCAAGGGCTTACTGAAGCTTTCTTT CASSQGLTEAFF few TRBJ1-1 . TRBV7-9
TGTGCCTGGAGTGTACCCAGGGTTCACGCTTTCTTT CAWSVPRVHAFF . TRBJ1-1 . TRBV30
TGTGCCAGCTCACCAAGGGGGTTGGACACTGAAGCTTTCTTT CASSPRGLDTEAFF . TRBJ1-1 . TRBV18
TGTGCCAGCAGTGATTACTCCCGGGACACTGAAGCTTTCTTT CASSDYSRDTEAFF . TRBJ1-1 . TRBV6-1
TGCGCCAGCAGCTCGGGACAGGGGTTTAATCAGCCCCAGCATTTT CASSSGQGFNQPQHF few TRBJ1-5 TRBD1 TRBV5-1
TGTGCCAGCAAACAGGGCCGACGCCCCACCGGGGAGCTGTTTTTT CASKQGRRPTGELFF . TRBJ2-2 . TRBV12-3/TRBV12-4
TGTGCCACCAGTGATTATGGACAGGGGGCGTCAGATACGCAGTATTTT CATSDYGQGASDTQYF . TRBJ2-3 TRBD1 TRBV24-1
TGTGCCAGCAGTCAGGGTAATGAGGATGGCTACACCTTC CASSQGNEDGYTF . TRBJ1-2 . TRBV6-1
TGTGTCAGTAGTGACCCCGGGACAGGGCCGATTGAGCAGTACTTC CVSSDPGTGPIEQYF . TRBJ2-7 TRBD1 TRBV19
TGTGCCAGCAGCTTGACAGGGGTGCATTTCTTT CASSLTGVHFF few TRBJ1-1 TRBD1 TRBV7-8
TGTGCCAGCAGCGGATCCGGGACAGGGCTCACTGAAGCTTTCTTT CASSGSGTGLTEAFF . TRBJ1-1 TRBD1 TRBV9
TGCAGTGCTAGCCCTAACTTCCTAGCGACAGATACGCAGTATTTT CSASPNFLATDTQYF . TRBJ2-3 . TRBV20-1
TGTGCCAGAAGCTTGATGCGCCTCGGGGGGACTGAAGCTTTCTTT CARSLMRLGGTEAFF . TRBJ1-1 . TRBV5-3